These 4 T cell receptor beta chains came from one sample sequenced in a study of T cell clones after liver transplantation. Here immunoSEQ multiplex PCR was the method, and the copy in TCRdb shows in-frame clones only, minus some. The table shows 25,000 to 35,000 clones, with around 95% occurring only once. Sample: CD8+ T cells from blood, taken 12 months after liver transplant. These receptors were obtained from a human patient who received a liver transplant. Some T cells may be supplied by the graft donor.

The V gene is TRBV4-3, the J gene TRBJ2-2, with 10 bases lining up with TRBD2. V was pared by 4 bases and J by 4 bases, with 3 bases of the junction left unmatched. CDR3 size: 15 residues. Germline CDR1 is LGHNA and CDR2 is YSLEER. The CDR3 DNA follows: TGCGCCAGCAGCCCTAGCGGGAGTGGCACCGGGGAGCTGTTTTTT. Residues: CASSPSGSGTGELFF.

V gene TRBV27 combines with J gene TRBJ2-7; D gene uncertain. The CDR3 totals 13 residues. Germline CDR1 and CDR2: MNHEY and SMNVEV (reference sequence). Trimming took 6 bases from V and 3 from J, leaving 12 bases between them. CDR3: CASSTDSGYEQYF. The CDR3 coding sequence is TGTGCCAGCAGCACAGATTCTGGCTACGAGCAGTACTTC.

This chain links TRBV7-9 with TRBJ2-2; tentative D call: TRBD2 (5 bases). V dropped 7 bases and J dropped 8 bases, with 11 bases sitting between them. The CDR3 extends over 12 amino acids. CDR1 and CDR2 (germline): SEHNR, FQNEAQ (reference sequence). The CDR3 protein is CASIGRAGELFF. Written as DNA, the CDR3 is TGTGCCAGCATAGGGCGGGCTGGGGAGCTGTTTTTT.

The chain recombines TRBV30 with TRBJ2-3; a possible D gene is TRBD1 (6 bases). The CDR3 is 14 residues long. V lost 1 base and J lost 6, with 14 bases in between. Germline values: CDR1 GTSNPN, CDR2 SVGIG (reference sequence). The CDR3 is CAWSASNRADTQYF. CDR3 coding DNA: TGTGCCTGGAGTGCCTCTAACAGGGCGGATACGCAGTATTTT.